What follows are 6 T cell receptor beta chains derived from one specimen sequenced in a study of low-dose radiotherapy and immunotherapy resistance in tumors. cDNA synthesis used a TRAV/TRBV-specific primer set for both chains. TCR amplification used roughly 20 PCR cycles, a constant-region primer and a V-primer adapter. MiXCR, run by TCRdb on the reads, gives a single entry per CDR3 protein. The table has more than 50,000 distinct CDR3 sequences, 20% to 25% seen once. Described time point: after trial treatment. As to treatment: LDRT plus nivolumab, ipilimumab, low-dose cyclophosphamide and aspirin (RACIN trial). The material sequenced was PBMCs, taken after low-dose radiotherapy plus immunotherapy. All receptors come from a male donor with prostate cancer.

This clonotype was detected ten times or more. This chain links TRBV20-1 with TRBJ2-1; no reliable D call. Trimming cost V 3 bases and J 7 bases, with 19 bases left between them. CDR3 length equals 15 residues. Germline V gene lookup returns CDR1 DFQATT and CDR2 SNEGSKA (reference sequence). The CDR3 nucleotides are TGCAGTGCTAGTAACCCTGCCGTCCCTACTAATGAGCAGTTCTTC. It translates to CSASNPAVPTNEQFF.

This sequence joins TRBV20-1 and TRBJ1-1; 10 nucleotides line up with TRBD1. From germline, CDR1 is DFQATT and CDR2 SNEGSKA (reference sequence). This CDR3 region has 14 residues. V gave up 6 bases and J gave up 4 bases; unmatched junction bases: 8. The CDR3 DNA sequence: TGCAGTGCGATAGAGACAGGGGGCATCACTGAAGCTTTCTTT. Translation: CSAIETGGITEAFF.

This clonotype was seen ten or more times. V and J are TRBV6-4 and TRBJ2-2; 11 nucleotides line up with TRBD2. The length of the CDR3 is 15 residues. Looked up from germline, CDR1 is MRHNA and CDR2 is SNTAGT. V was clipped by 6 bases and J by 4 bases; unmatched bases: 4. CDR3 loop: CASRASGGSTGELFF. DNA of the CDR3: TGTGCCAGCAGAGCTAGCGGGGGGTCCACCGGGGAGCTGTTTTTT.

In this sample, this clonotype turned up many times. The chain has TRBV19 and TRBJ1-2; D call uncertain. The CDR3 is 11 residues long. V shed 4 bases and J shed 2 bases, with 2 bases lying between them. Germline V lookup: CDR1 LNHDA, CDR2 SQIVND (reference sequence). The CDR3 region has the DNA TGTGCCAGTAGTAAAAACTATGGCTACACCTTC. This encodes CASSKNYGYTF.

The chain couples TRBV30 to TRBJ2-7, with D unclear. The germline gives CDR1 GTSNPN, CDR2 SVGIG (reference sequence). Trimming pared 0 bases from V and 3 bases from J, leaving 9 bases between. The CDR3 is 13 amino acids. The CDR3 region is CAWSVGSYYEQYF. DNA of the CDR3: TGTGCCTGGAGTGTAGGCTCGTACTACGAGCAGTACTTC.

This clonotype occurred many times. J is TRBJ2-2 and V is TRBV4-1; 9 positions agree with TRBD1. The length of the CDR3 is 19 residues. After removal of 1 base from V and 4 bases from J, the junction contained 13 bases not matched to a gene. Per germline, CDR1 MGHRA and CDR2 YSYEKL. The CDR3 bases are TGCGCCAGCAGCCAAGTCATGATGGGACAGGGAAGAGCCACCGGGGAGCTGTTTTTT. Translating it yields CASSQVMMGQGRATGELFF.